A single sample is the source of the 20 T cell receptor beta chains below, sequenced in a study of T cell responses to AZD1222 COVID-19 vaccine. Clones were read by immunoSEQ multiplex PCR, and TCRdb kept only the in-frame ones, dropping some. The profile shows around 100,000 clones, around 89% of them singletons. The starting material was peripheral blood, obtained on day 0 of AZD1222 vaccination. The receptors come from an adult in good health.

The V and J genes are TRBV28 and TRBJ1-2, with D possibly TRBD1 on 5 matching bases. Germline loops: CDR1 MDHEN, CDR2 SYDVKM. CDR3 length: 14 amino acids. Trimming removed 6 bases at V and 4 bases at J, with 15 bases between. The CDR3 loop is CASSSPGGGYGYTF. In DNA form, the CDR3 reads TGTGCCAGCAGCTCACCGGGGGGGGGCTATGGCTACACCTTC.

The chain couples TRBV11-2 to TRBJ1-6; weak D call: TRBD1 (5 bases). The CDR3 length is 12 residues. The germline V and J ends were trimmed by 5 bases and 19 bases, with 18 bases remaining between them. Looked up from germline, CDR1 is SGHAT and CDR2 is FQNNGV. CDR3 protein: CASSHMSTGRHF. The CDR3 DNA is TGTGCCAGCAGCCACATGTCTACAGGTCGACACTTT.

This rearrangement joins TRBV29-1 to TRBJ2-1, with D perhaps matching TRBD2 (6 bases). The CDR3 extends over 17 amino acids. Germline loops: CDR1 SQVTM, CDR2 ANQGSEA. The ends were cut back, 7 bases at V and 0 bases at J, with 22 bases in the middle. This CDR3 reads CSATRVGGKGSYNEQFF. CDR3 bases: TGCAGCGCTACGCGGGTCGGCGGGAAGGGCTCCTACAATGAGCAGTTCTTC.

This clone was found a few times. The rearrangement joins TRBV11-2 to TRBJ1-6, with D perhaps TRBD1 (6 bases). CDR3 size: 14 residues. CDR1 and CDR2 (germline): SGHAT, FQNNGV. V was clipped by 6 bases and J by 13 bases, with 19 bases between them. The DNA for the CDR3 is TGTGCCAGCAGTAAGGGGGGCGCCGGGTTCCCCCTCCACTTT. Protein: CASSKGGAGFPLHF.

The genes are TRBV6-2 or TRBV6-3 and TRBJ1-6; TRBD1 might be the D (6 bases). In germline, CDR1 is MNHEY, CDR2 SVGEGT. V was clipped by 4 bases and J by 8 bases, with 15 bases between them. This CDR3 region has 15 residues. CDR3 DNA sequence: TGTGCCAGCAGTTTCCTCAGGGGAAGAGATTCACCCCTCCACTTT. Its protein is CASSFLRGRDSPLHF.

For the CDR3, the DNA is TGTGCCAGCAGCCAGGGGGGGACTAGCGGGCCGAGCTCCTACAATGAGCAGTTCTTC. Translated, it gives CASSQGGTSGPSSYNEQFF. This chain joins TRBV3-1 (or the pseudogene TRBV3-2) and TRBJ2-1; TRBD2 aligns across 12 bases. The V and J ends lost 3 bases and 0 bases, in that order; junction bases with no gene match: 9. CDR3 length: 19 amino acids. The V gene's germline CDR1 is LGHDT and CDR2 YNNKEL (reference sequence).

The rearrangement links TRBV20-1 to TRBJ2-3; no definite D call. Trimming stripped 3 bases from V and 0 bases from J, with 16 bases between. Germline lookup yields CDR1 DFQATT and CDR2 SNEGSKA (reference sequence). The CDR3 has 16 residues. CDR3 amino acids: CSASSGRRVSTDTQYF. In nucleotides, the CDR3 is TGCAGTGCTAGTAGTGGACGGAGAGTCAGCACAGATACGCAGTATTTT.

The table lists this clone with a count of one. The rearrangement links TRBV4-3 to TRBJ1-2, with D unresolved. Germline CDR1 is LGHNA and CDR2 is YSLEER. V dropped 1 base and J dropped 1 base, with 10 bases sitting between them. The CDR3 is 15 residues long. CDR3 protein: CASSQGRRDNYGYTF. The CDR3 DNA reads as TGCGCCAGCAGCCAAGGCCGTCGGGATAACTATGGCTACACCTTC.

The chain has TRBV25-1 and TRBJ1-2, with D possibly TRBD1 on 6 matching bases. Germline lookup yields CDR1 MGHDK and CDR2 SYGVNS. This CDR3 spans 15 amino acids. V lost 4 bases and J 5 bases, leaving 17 bases between the germline ends. The CDR3 here is CASSGATGRGYGYTF. Written as DNA, the CDR3 is TGTGCCAGCAGTGGAGCGACAGGTAGGGGATATGGCTACACCTTC.

This clone was seen only a few times. The rearrangement uses TRBV19 and TRBJ2-6, with D possibly being TRBD2 (5 bases). Between the trimmed V and J ends, which lost 2 bases and 0 bases, there was a span of 11 bases. The CDR3 length is 17 residues. CDR1 is LNHDA and CDR2 is SQIVND in the germline V gene (reference sequence). The CDR3 loop is CASSILTGSSGANVLTF. CDR3 sequence (DNA): TGTGCCAGTAGTATATTAACGGGAAGCTCTGGGGCCAACGTCCTGACTTTC. The entire variable domain, with the rest obtained from reference TRBV19 and TRBJ2-6, is as follows: DGGITQSPKYLFRKEGQNVTLSCEQNLNHDAMYWYRQDPGQGLRLIYYSQIVNDFQKGDIAEGYSVSREKKESFPLTVTSAQKNPTAFYLCASSILTGSSGANVLTFGAGSRLTVL.

The V call is TRBV9, the J call TRBJ1-5; TRBD1 matches 7 bases. Germline CDR1 SGDLS, CDR2 YYNGEE. There are 15 residues in the CDR3. J was trimmed by 4 bases and V by 0 bases; bases with no gene match: 4. CDR3 residues: CASSVAGTANQPQHF. The CDR3 bases are TGTGCCAGCAGCGTAGCTGGGACAGCGAATCAGCCCCAGCATTTT.

For this clone: The sample holds other DNA sequences that translate to the same CDR3. The chain couples TRBV5-1 to TRBJ1-3; 8 bases map to TRBD1. The CDR3 is 14 amino acids. Looked up from germline, CDR1 is SGHRS and CDR2 is YFSETQ. V was pared by 4 bases and J by 3 bases, with 3 bases of the junction left unmatched. This chain's CDR3 is CASSPGTGGNTIYF. Written as DNA, the CDR3 is TGCGCCAGCAGCCCGGGGACAGGTGGAAACACCATATATTTT.

Only one count was recorded for this clone. The chain joins TRBV19 to TRBJ2-3, with 8 bases that match TRBD2. Germline assignment: CDR1 LNHDA and CDR2 SQIVND (reference sequence). The J segment lost 4 bases and the V segment lost 5 bases, leaving 5 bases of the junction unmatched. This CDR3 spans 14 amino acids. CDR3 bases: TGTGCCAGTAGTCGGCGGGAGGAGTCAGATACGCAGTATTTT. Amino acid sequence: CASSRREESDTQYF.

This rearrangement joins TRBV6-2 or TRBV6-3 to TRBJ2-7, with a possible D match to TRBD1 (6 bases). V was shortened by 6 bases and J by 2 bases, with 17 bases between the two germline ends. Germline CDR1 and CDR2: MNHEY and SVGEGT. This CDR3 region has 15 residues. The CDR3 spells CASSSLDRPTYEQYF. CDR3 DNA sequence: TGTGCCAGCAGCTCCCTCGACAGGCCTACCTACGAGCAGTACTTC.

The gene calls are TRBV27 and TRBJ2-2, with 8 bases lining up with TRBD1. CDR1 is MNHEY and CDR2 is SMNVEV in the germline V gene (reference sequence). CDR3 length equals 17 residues. With V trimmed by 2 bases and J by 1 base, 6 bases remained unmatched. The CDR3 loop is CASSLLSGQGNTGELFF. CDR3 nucleotide sequence: TGTGCCAGCAGTTTACTCTCCGGACAGGGGAACACCGGGGAGCTGTTTTTT.

Remarks on this clone: At one end the junction does not follow the germline gene, possibly because of a read error. The rearrangement links TRBV20-1 to TRBJ1-1; TRBD1 agrees at 7 bases. The CDR3 runs to 11 residues. Germline V gene data show CDR1 as DFQATT and CDR2 as SNEGSKA (reference sequence). The CDR3 sequence is CSARGNPEAFF. CDR3 bases: TGCAGTGCCAGGGGGAACCCTGAAGCTTTCTTT.

The chain couples TRBV28 to TRBJ1-2, with D possibly matching TRBD1 (6 bases). Trimming removed 4 bases from V and 4 bases from J, with 7 bases in between. CDR3 length equals 12 residues. CDR1 and CDR2 from the germline V gene are MDHEN and SYDVKM. CDR3 protein: CASSSGVYGYTF. In nucleotides, the CDR3 is TGTGCCAGCAGTTCAGGGGTCTATGGCTACACCTTC.

This chain uses TRBV9 with TRBJ2-1, with 14 nucleotides matching TRBD2. Germline V gene lookup returns CDR1 SGDLS and CDR2 YYNGEE. This CDR3 contains 17 residues. The V and J ends lost 2 bases and 3 bases, in that order; junction bases with no gene match: 4. Written as DNA, the CDR3 is TGTGCCAGCAGCGTTGGGACTAGCGGGGGACACTACAATGAGCAGTTCTTC. It is translated as CASSVGTSGGHYNEQFF.

This rearrangement joins TRBV7-2 to TRBJ1-2; D gene unclear. The CDR3 length is 15 residues. The germline V gene has CDR1 SGHTA and CDR2 FQGNSA. The V and J ends lost 1 base and 0 bases respectively, with 9 bases between them. As DNA, the CDR3 is TGTGCCAGCAGCTTAGTTCCAAGAGCTAACTATGGCTACACCTTC. Translated: CASSLVPRANYGYTF.

Details on this clone: The same CDR3 arises from other DNA sequences in this sample as well. The chain combines TRBV5-6 with TRBJ2-1, with unresolved D. V dropped 4 bases and J dropped 10 bases, with 9 bases sitting between them. This CDR3 is built from 11 residues. Germline CDR1 reads SGHDT; CDR2 reads YYEEEE. CDR3 coding DNA: TGTGCCAGCAGCCTCGCCCTCGAGCAGTTCTTC. Translating it yields CASSLALEQFF.